Shown below are 6 T cell receptor beta chains from a single sample sequenced in a study of pediatric ulcerative colitis. The rectum was sampled with one to two pinch biopsies at colonoscopy. The method was immunoSEQ multiplex PCR; TCRdb's version includes in-frame clones alone and lacks a portion of them. This table has tens of thousands of clones, less than 80% appearing once. The sample taken for sequencing was gut tissue. The origin of the receptors is a boy between 10 and 17 years old with moderate ulcerative colitis.

A word on this clone: Other DNA sequences in the sample encode the same CDR3. The V gene is TRBV9, the J gene TRBJ2-3; D gene uncertain. V shed 0 bases and J shed 6 bases, with 5 bases lying between them. The CDR3 contains 12 residues. From germline, CDR1 is SGDLS and CDR2 YYNGEE. CDR3 protein: CASSVGGDTQYF. The CDR3 nucleotides read TGTGCCAGCAGCGTAGGTGGGGATACGCAGTATTTT.

V is TRBV7-8 and J is TRBJ2-5, with D perhaps matching TRBD1 or TRBD2 (6 bases each). Trimming left V 0 bases short and J 4 bases short, with 21 bases between. CDR3 length: 18 residues. The germline V gene encodes CDR1 SGHVS and CDR2 FQNEAQ. CDR3 DNA sequence: TGTGCCAGCAGCTTAGCGAGTTTTGGTAGGGGGGCCCCAGAGACCCAGTACTTC. Translated: CASSLASFGRGAPETQYF.

The J gene is TRBJ2-3, the V gene TRBV19, with 13 bases lining up with TRBD2. Germline V gene lookup returns CDR1 LNHDA and CDR2 SQIVND (reference sequence). This CDR3 is built from 18 residues. Losses at the gene ends were 9 bases for V and 2 bases for J; bases not matched to a gene: 14. The CDR3 DNA sequence: TGTGCCAGCGCTCCCGGGACTAGCGGGGACTCGTACACAGATACGCAGTATTTT. This encodes CASAPGTSGDSYTDTQYF.

In nucleotides, the CDR3 is TGTGCCAGCCGGACTAGCGGTTCAGATACGCAGTATTTT. Translating gives CASRTSGSDTQYF. This rearrangement joins TRBV7-9 to TRBJ2-3, with 10 bases that match TRBD2. The CDR3 has 13 amino acids. J lost 4 bases, V lost 8 bases, and 3 bases had no gene match. Per the germline V gene, CDR1 is SEHNR and CDR2 is FQNEAQ (reference sequence).

V usage is TRBV5-6 and J usage is TRBJ1-2, with unresolved D. Trimming shortened V by 4 bases and J by 6 bases, and 13 bases separated the two germline ends. Germline V gene lookup returns CDR1 SGHDT and CDR2 YYEEEE. The CDR3 contains 13 residues. This chain's CDR3 is CASSRRAWDGYTF. The DNA of the CDR3 is TGTGCCAGCAGCCGACGAGCCTGGGATGGCTACACCTTC.

The chain carries TRBV6-4 and TRBJ2-3, with 12 nucleotides matching TRBD2. The CDR3 extends over 15 amino acids. V trimming: 6 bases; J trimming: 1 base; junction bases outside the gene matches: 2. The germline V gene has CDR1 MRHNA and CDR2 SNTAGT. The CDR3 DNA follows: TGTGCCAGCAGGAGGACTAGCGGGGGCACAGATACGCAGTATTTT. It codes for CASRRTSGGTDTQYF.